Described below is a single T cell receptor beta chain sequence and its context. CDR1 is SGHRS, CDR2 YFSETQ, per germline. The length of the CDR3 is 16 residues. The V and J ends lost 1 base and 6 bases, in that order; junction bases with no gene match: 7. The data were obtained in a study of blood T cell repertoires in COVID-19. Study information: PBMCs, B-cell-depleted T cells, or T cells were the source of the cDNA or gDNA that made up the material.

Using immunoSEQ multiplex PCR, the repertoire was profiled, and TCRdb retains in-frame clones only, with some absent. The sample lists approximately 280,000 clones, about 89% seen once, with 12% in the top ten. The origin of this receptor is a woman aged 60-70 years with acute or convalescent COVID-19. The specimen sequenced was peripheral blood. The gene calls are TRBV5-1 and TRBJ2-1, with 10 bases matching TRBD2. This CDR3 is CASSLPTSGASNEQFF. The CDR3 DNA is TGCGCCAGCAGCTTGCCCACTAGCGGGGCCTCCAATGAGCAGTTCTTC. The full variable domain, in which reference TRBV5-1 and TRBJ2-1 provide the parts outside the CDR3, is KAGVTQTPRYLIKTRGQQVTLSCSPISGHRSVSWYQQTPGQGLQFLFEYFSETQRNKGNFPGRFSGRQFSNSRSEMNVSTLELGDSALYLCASSLPTSGASNEQFFGPGTRLTVL.